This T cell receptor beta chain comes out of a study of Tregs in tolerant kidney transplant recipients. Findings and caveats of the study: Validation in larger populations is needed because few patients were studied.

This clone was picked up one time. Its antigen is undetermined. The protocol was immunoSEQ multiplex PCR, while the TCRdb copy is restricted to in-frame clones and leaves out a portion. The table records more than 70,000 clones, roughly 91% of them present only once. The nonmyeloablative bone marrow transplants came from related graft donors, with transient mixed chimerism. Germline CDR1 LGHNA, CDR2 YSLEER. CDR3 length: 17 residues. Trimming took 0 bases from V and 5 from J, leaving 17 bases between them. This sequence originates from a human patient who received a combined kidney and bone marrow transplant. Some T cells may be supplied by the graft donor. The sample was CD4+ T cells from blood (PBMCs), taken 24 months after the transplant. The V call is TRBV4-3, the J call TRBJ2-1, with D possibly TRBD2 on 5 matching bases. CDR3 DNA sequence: TGCGCCAGCAGCCAAGATAACCCATGGGGAGAAAACAATGAGCAGTTCTTC. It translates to CASSQDNPWGENNEQFF.